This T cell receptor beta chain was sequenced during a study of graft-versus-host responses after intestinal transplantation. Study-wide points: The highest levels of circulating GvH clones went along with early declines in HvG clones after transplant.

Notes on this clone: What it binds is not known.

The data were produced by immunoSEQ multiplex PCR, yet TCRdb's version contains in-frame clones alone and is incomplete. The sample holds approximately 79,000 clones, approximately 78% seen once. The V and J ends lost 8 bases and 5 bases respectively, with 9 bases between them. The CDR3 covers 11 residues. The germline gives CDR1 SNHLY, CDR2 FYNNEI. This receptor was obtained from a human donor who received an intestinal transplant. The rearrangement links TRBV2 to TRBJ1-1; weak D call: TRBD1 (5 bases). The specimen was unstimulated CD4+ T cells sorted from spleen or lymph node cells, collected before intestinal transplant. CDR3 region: CASAGKTEAFF. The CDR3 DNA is TGTGCCAGCGCAGGGAAAACTGAAGCTTTCTTT.